This TCR beta chain stems from a study of blood T cell repertoires in COVID-19 (dated by TCRdb to 2020 to 2021). Notes on the research overall: The collaborator samples originated in the United States, Italy and Spain and spanned the acute and convalescent phases of COVID-19. The material from the prospective study consisted of cDNA or gDNA derived from T cells, B-cell-depleted T cells, or PBMCs. The dataset comprised deeply sampled blood TCRbeta repertoires from subjects exposed to, actively infected with, or recovered from COVID-19. The repertoires were released in a freely available public database intended as a resource for research on the immune response to SARS-CoV-2. Samples came from the ongoing ImmuneRACE study (first 160 participants) plus 1,254 subjects from 6 global collaborators. A de-identified subject ID, COVID-19 status, age in years and sex were almost always included in the sample metadata. Where HLA class I and class II types were available, the types were taken from metadata supplied by the sample provider, not from assay-based typing.

The collaborating institutions used their own protocols to collect whole blood in K2EDTA tubes. For TCRbeta analysis, collaborators shipped samples in one of three forms: frozen whole blood, isolated PBMCs, or DNA extracted from either of those sample types. Here is what the overall study found, with its caveats: The quantity of clinical and demographic metadata differed by source and by participant and was supplied without curation.

TCRbeta CDR3 regions were amplified from genomic DNA by means of the immunoSEQ Assay, a bias-controlled multiplex PCR. Per the original workflow: Nucleated cell counts per sample were estimated from amplification of reference gene primers within the assay. To quantify the absolute abundance of each unique TCRbeta CDR3 rearrangement, sequence reads were collapsed and filtered. For each sample, productive Simpson clonality was calculated as the square root of Simpson's diversity index across productive rearrangements. The table comes from immuneACCESS by way of TCRdb, which keeps in-frame sequences with V and J called. Part of the clones is missing from these tables; in studies checked, under half for an unresolved V gene and the rest for unknown reasons. V, J and clone size are those of that table, while D and trimming were read from the DNA. The sample table shows about 200,000 clones, and roughly 90% are seen once. The ten largest make up 0.78% of the sample.

CDR1 and CDR2 are drawn from the germline V gene (reference sequence): LNHDA, SQIVND. The CDR3 has 13 amino acids, counting the end cysteine and phenylalanine. Just CDR3 DNA is preserved here, 39 bases in frame from base 1. Cut back by 6 bases and 2 bases, the V and J ends lie 10 bases apart. The table lists this clone with a few counts. The clone's antigen remains unknown. No base-level quality is on record; no much larger clone is a single base apart. This receptor was taken from a woman aged 70-85 years with acute or convalescent COVID-19. The chain is assembled from TRBV19 and TRBJ1-1; TRBD1 is a possible D gene, resting on 5 matching bases. Sequenced sample: peripheral blood. The nucleotide sequence reads as follows: TGTGCCAGTAGCCCTTGGGGCAACACTGAAGCTTTCTTT. This yields the protein CASSPWGNTEAFF.